Presented here are 21 T cell receptor beta chains from one specimen sequenced in a study of T-cell reconstitution after alpha-beta-depleted transplantation in children. The TCRbeta library incorporated unique molecular identifiers. TCRdb passed the PCR reads through MiXCR, listing each CDR3 protein once. Here the sample spans 600,000 or so distinct CDR3 sequences, under 25% being singletons. Sample: PBMCs, mostly from graft donor cells, taken 360 days after TCRalphabeta/CD19-depleted stem cell transplant. The receptors were gathered from a boy under three years old who had a stem cell transplant for acute myeloid leukemia, so the T cells may come from the graft donor.

This clonotype was counted at least ten times. This chain uses TRBV29-1 with TRBJ2-3; D is perhaps TRBD1 or TRBD2 (5 bases each). Germline CDR1 SQVTM, CDR2 ANQGSEA. The CDR3 loop spans 13 amino acids. Trimming took off 7 bases at V and 6 bases at J, with 17 bases between the two ends. In nucleotides, the CDR3 is TGCAGCGCGGCCCGGGGCAGGGAGGATACGCAGTATTTT. It yields the protein CSAARGREDTQYF.

Only one count was recorded for this clonotype. This chain uses TRBV20-1 with TRBJ1-1, with D unresolved. The CDR3 contains 14 residues. Trimming removed 0 bases from V and 1 base from J, with 9 bases in between. Germline lookup yields CDR1 DFQATT and CDR2 SNEGSKA (reference sequence). CDR3 nucleotide sequence: TGCAGTGCTAGAGAAACAGTTACGAACACTGAAGCTTTCTTT. It is translated as CSARETVTNTEAFF.

The rearrangement links TRBV3-1 to TRBJ2-5; TRBD2 aligns across 12 bases. CDR1 is LGHDT and CDR2 is YNNKEL in the germline V gene (reference sequence). CDR3 size: 16 residues. V dropped 0 bases and J dropped 3; count of bases not matched to a gene: 2. Here the CDR3 reads CASSQELAGGEETQYF. CDR3 nucleotides: TGTGCCAGCAGCCAAGAACTAGCGGGGGGCGAAGAGACCCAGTACTTC.

The chain uses TRBV6-5 and TRBJ2-7; 9 nucleotides agree with TRBD1. The CDR3 totals 15 residues. Germline V gene sequence: CDR1 MNHEY, CDR2 SVGAGI. With 0 bases clipped from V and 5 bases from J, the junction kept 5 bases outside the gene matches. The CDR3 sequence is CASSYSSDRGDEQYF. The CDR3 DNA follows: TGTGCCAGCAGTTACTCGAGCGACAGGGGGGACGAGCAGTACTTC.

This CDR3 is CSAPGPGSNTGELFF. In DNA, the CDR3 is TGCAGCGCCCCCGGGCCTGGGTCGAACACCGGGGAGCTGTTTTTT. The V gene is TRBV29-1, the J gene TRBJ2-2; D is unclear. The germline CDR1 and CDR2 sequences are SQVTM and ANQGSEA. This CDR3 has 15 residues. V dropped 7 bases and J dropped 0 bases, with 15 bases sitting between them.

This clonotype occurred a few times. This chain uses TRBV6-1 with TRBJ2-7; no clear D gene. Trimming removed 0 bases from V and 6 bases from J, with 12 bases in between. From germline, CDR1 is MNHNS and CDR2 SASEGT. There are 14 residues in the CDR3. CDR3 in amino acids: CASSEAATRSEQYV. The CDR3, as DNA: TGTGCCAGCAGTGAAGCGGCTACAAGGTCCGAGCAGTACGTC.

Turning to this clonotype: The missing conserved phenylalanine or tryptophan at the end of this CDR3 makes a read error likely. J is TRBJ1-2 and V is TRBV20-1; TRBD1 agrees at 8 bases. Losses at the gene ends were 2 bases for V and 5 bases for J; bases not matched to a gene: 7. Germline CDR1 DFQATT, CDR2 SNEGSKA (reference sequence). This CDR3 has 14 residues. The CDR3 is CSARPTHRGYGYTS. CDR3 in DNA: TGCAGTGCTAGACCCACACACAGGGGGTATGGCTACACCTCC.

To note about this clonotype: The junction departs from germline at one end; a sequencing error may be responsible. The chain has TRBV5-1 and TRBJ2-6; the D gene is possibly TRBD1 (5 bases). The CDR3 consists of 15 residues. Germline V lookup: CDR1 SGHRS, CDR2 YFSETQ. This chain's CDR3 is CASSLAGTGANVLTF. The CDR3 DNA sequence: TGTGCCAGCAGTTTAGCAGGGACTGGGGCCAACGTCCTGACTTTC.

The DNA for the CDR3 is TGTGCCAGCAGTGGGACCGGGACCCGCAGCACAGATACGCAGTATTTT. Amino acids: CASSGTGTRSTDTQYF. The V gene is TRBV2, the J gene TRBJ2-3; the D gene could be TRBD1 or TRBD2 (5 bases each). This CDR3 has 16 residues. Germline values: CDR1 SNHLY, CDR2 FYNNEI. Trimming left V 4 bases short and J 0 bases short, with 14 bases between.

This clonotype was detected many times. The genes are TRBV20-1 and TRBJ1-2; 12 bases are shared with TRBD1. The CDR3 extends over 15 amino acids. The germline CDR1 and CDR2 sequences are DFQATT and SNEGSKA (reference sequence). The ends lost 1 base at V and 4 bases at J; junction bases unmatched: 4. CDR3 sequence reads: CSARVPGQGAYGYTF. In DNA, the CDR3 is TGCAGTGCTAGAGTACCGGGACAGGGGGCCTATGGCTACACCTTC.

This clonotype was recorded a few times. The gene calls are TRBV18 and TRBJ1-1; D uncertain. Looked up from germline, CDR1 is KGHSH and CDR2 is LQKENI. V was clipped by 3 bases and J by 0 bases, with 20 bases between them. This CDR3 contains 18 residues. The CDR3 bases are TGTGCCAGCTCACCGTACGGTTTTAGTGCCAGCATGAACACTGAAGCTTTCTTT. This sequence encodes CASSPYGFSASMNTEAFF.

The rearrangement joins TRBV6-2 or TRBV6-3 to TRBJ2-3; D may match TRBD1 or TRBD2 (6 bases each). The germline gives CDR1 MNHEY, CDR2 SVGEGT. V dropped 6 bases and J dropped 1 base, with 11 bases sitting between them. The CDR3 extends over 14 amino acids. In DNA, the CDR3 is TGTGCCAGCAGGGGGGGACACCGCACAGATACGCAGTATTTT. It yields the protein CASRGGHRTDTQYF.

The chain couples TRBV2 to TRBJ2-7, with D possibly being TRBD1 or TRBD2 (5 bases each). The length of the CDR3 is 13 residues. CDR1 and CDR2 from the germline V gene are SNHLY and FYNNEI. V lost 6 bases to trimming and J lost 7 bases, with 16 bases between them. The DNA for the CDR3 is TGTGCCAGCAGCCTCGGGACGGTTTTAGAGCAGTACGTC. It translates to CASSLGTVLEQYV.

This clonotype was counted a few times. V usage is TRBV25-1 and J usage is TRBJ2-1; D is perhaps TRBD2 (5 bases). CDR3 length: 17 residues. V gave up 3 bases and J gave up 5 bases, with 20 bases separating them. CDR1 and CDR2 (germline): MGHDK, SYGVNS. CDR3 in DNA: TGTGCCAGCAGTGAGGTCGGTTGGAACCCGGGGAACAATGAGCAGTTCTTC. This sequence encodes CASSEVGWNPGNNEQFF.

The rearrangement joins TRBV20-1 to TRBJ1-1; perhaps TRBD1 as D (6 bases). The germline V gene has CDR1 DFQATT and CDR2 SNEGSKA (reference sequence). The CDR3 consists of 13 residues. Trimming took off 5 bases at V and 3 bases at J, with 13 bases between the two ends. CDR3 loop: CSAWGGGDTEAFF. The CDR3 coding sequence is TGCAGTGCTTGGGGGGGGGGCGACACTGAAGCTTTCTTT.

The chain combines TRBV13 with TRBJ2-5, with 16 bases that match TRBD2. The CDR3 is 21 amino acids. V shed 4 bases, J shed 3 bases, and the junction held 17 bases outside the gene matches. Germline CDR1 and CDR2: PRHDT and FYEKMQ (reference sequence). CDR3 residues: CASSSPLGRGLAGGREETQYF. The CDR3 nucleotides are TGTGCCAGCAGCTCCCCCCTTGGCCGGGGACTAGCGGGGGGGAGAGAAGAGACCCAGTACTTC.

This chain joins TRBV7-8 and TRBJ1-6; possible D gene TRBD1, 5 bases. There are 15 residues in the CDR3. V dropped 4 bases and J dropped 7 bases, with 14 bases sitting between them. Germline CDR1 and CDR2: SGHVS and FQNEAQ. For the CDR3, the DNA is TGTGCCAGCAGCTCCTCCAGGGTGAACAATTCACCCCTCCACTTT. The encoded protein is CASSSSRVNNSPLHF.

The table lists this clonotype with a few counts. This chain joins TRBV5-1 and TRBJ2-3; a weak D match, TRBD2 (6 bases). CDR1 SGHRS and CDR2 YFSETQ come from the germline V gene. This CDR3 has 16 amino acids. V lost 2 bases and J lost 5, with 18 bases in between. The CDR3 sequence is CASSLLVEPGGDTQYF. In nucleotides, the CDR3 is TGCGCCAGCAGCTTACTGGTCGAGCCCGGGGGAGATACGCAGTATTTT.

This clonotype was seen repeatedly, ten times or more. The gene calls are TRBV12-3 or TRBV12-4 and TRBJ2-7; 7 bases fit TRBD1. The trim removed 1 base at V and 3 bases at J, leaving 6 bases unmatched. There are 15 residues in the CDR3. As DNA, the CDR3 is TGTGCCAGCAGTTTAGTGGGACAGTCTAACTACGAGCAGTACTTC. It encodes CASSLVGQSNYEQYF.

The genes are TRBV29-1 and TRBJ2-2, with D possibly being TRBD2 (6 bases). The CDR3 runs 15 residues. Trimming removed 3 bases from V and 5 bases from J, with 16 bases in between. Germline V lookup: CDR1 SQVTM, CDR2 ANQGSEA. For the CDR3, the DNA is TGCAGCGTTGACTTCTGGGGCGCGGGGACCGGGGAGCTGTTTTTT. Its translation: CSVDFWGAGTGELFF.

This clonotype has just a few counts. The genes are TRBV5-5 and TRBJ2-3, with D unclear. In germline, CDR1 is SGHKS, CDR2 YYEKEE (reference sequence). V was clipped by 0 bases and J by 4 bases, with 12 bases between them. The CDR3 length is 15 residues. DNA for the CDR3: TGTGCCAGCAGCTTGGTGACATCGGTGCCAGATACGCAGTATTTT. Encoded protein: CASSLVTSVPDTQYF.